This TCR beta chain was identified during a study of cytomegalovirus exposure and HLA in healthy donors. Study-wide findings and caveats: In a later analysis, across HLA loci, associated TCR counts were highest for DRB1, lowest for HLA-C.

Turning to this clone: Its antigen is undetermined.

The primer mix had 60 Vbeta and 13 Jbeta primers. Profiled with immunoSEQ multiplex PCR; TCRdb holds only in-frame clones, not every one. The sample records 140,000 to 150,000 clones, 78% being singletons. This CDR3 is built from 15 residues. From germline, CDR1 is SGHAT and CDR2 FQNNGV. Trimming took 4 bases from V and 2 from J; bases not matched to a gene: 1. The chain uses TRBV11-2 and TRBJ1-6; TRBD1 aligns across 8 bases. The source is a young woman in good health and CMV-seropositive. The specimen sequenced was PBMCs. CDR3 in amino acids: CASSSQGAYNSPLHF. Written as DNA, the CDR3 is TGTGCCAGCAGCTCACAGGGGGCCTATAATTCACCCCTCCACTTT.